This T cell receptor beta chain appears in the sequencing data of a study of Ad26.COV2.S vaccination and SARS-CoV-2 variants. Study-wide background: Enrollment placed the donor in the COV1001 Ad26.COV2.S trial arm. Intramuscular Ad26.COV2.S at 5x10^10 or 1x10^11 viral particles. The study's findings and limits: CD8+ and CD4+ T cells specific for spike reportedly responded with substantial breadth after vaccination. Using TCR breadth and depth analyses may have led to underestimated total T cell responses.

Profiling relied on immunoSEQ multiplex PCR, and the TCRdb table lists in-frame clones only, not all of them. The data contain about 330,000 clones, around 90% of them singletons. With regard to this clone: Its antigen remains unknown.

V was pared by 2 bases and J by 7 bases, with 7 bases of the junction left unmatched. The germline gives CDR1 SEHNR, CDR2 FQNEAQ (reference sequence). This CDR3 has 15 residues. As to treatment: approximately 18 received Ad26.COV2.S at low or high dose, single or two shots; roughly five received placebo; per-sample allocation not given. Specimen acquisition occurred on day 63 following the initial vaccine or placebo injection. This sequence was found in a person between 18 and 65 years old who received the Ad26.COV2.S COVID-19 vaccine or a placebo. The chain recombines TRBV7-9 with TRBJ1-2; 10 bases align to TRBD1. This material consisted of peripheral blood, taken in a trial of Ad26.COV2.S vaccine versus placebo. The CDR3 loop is CASSLTPGTGVGYTF. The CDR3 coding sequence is TGTGCCAGCAGCTTAACCCCCGGGACAGGGGTTGGCTACACCTTC.